The TCR beta chain under discussion was sequenced for a study of blood T cell repertoires in COVID-19. The CDR3 totals 15 residues. Looked up from germline, CDR1 is WNHNN and CDR2 is SYGVQD (reference sequence). The V end was cut by 8 bases, the J end by 4 bases, with 21 bases between. Clones were sequenced by immunoSEQ multiplex PCR, and TCRdb holds only the in-frame ones, with some missing. The sample holds 300,000 to 450,000 clones, 80% to 90% seen once. Participant age was roughly 18 to 90 years, and participants resided in about 25 US areas. This chain uses TRBV10-1 with TRBJ2-7; D is perhaps TRBD2 (6 bases). The sequence derives from a man between 18 and 35 years old who had recovered from COVID-19. Sequencing was done on a sample of PBMCs or T cells enriched from blood (not recorded which). CDR3 loop: CASPEGRLRGYEQYF. Written as DNA, the CDR3 is TGCGCCAGCCCTGAGGGGAGGTTGCGGGGTTACGAGCAGTACTTC.